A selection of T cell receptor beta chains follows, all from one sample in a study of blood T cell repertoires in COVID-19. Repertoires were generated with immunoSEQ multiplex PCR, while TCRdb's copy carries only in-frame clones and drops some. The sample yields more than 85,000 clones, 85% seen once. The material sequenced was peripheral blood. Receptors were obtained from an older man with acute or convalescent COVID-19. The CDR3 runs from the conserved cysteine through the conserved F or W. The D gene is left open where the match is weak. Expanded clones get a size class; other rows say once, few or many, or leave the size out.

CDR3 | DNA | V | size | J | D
CAISEIGSRGNTEAFF | TGTGCCATCAGTGAGATAGGCTCCAGGGGGAACACTGAAGCTTTCTTT | TRBV10-3 | . | TRBJ1-1 | .
CASSLEERSNQPQHF | TGTGCCAGCAGCTTGGAGGAGCGGAGCAATCAGCCCCAGCATTTT | TRBV5-8 | . | TRBJ1-5 | .
CASSYWAEGSEQYF | TGTGCCAGCAGTTACTGGGCTGAGGGCTCCGAGCAGTACTTC | TRBV6-5 | . | TRBJ2-7 | .
CASSYLSTAMNTEAFF | TGTGCCAGCAGTTACCTATCGACAGCCATGAACACTGAAGCTTTCTTT | TRBV6-5 | once | TRBJ1-1 | .
CASSPSTGVQGYTF | TGTGCCAGCAGCCCTTCGACAGGGGTTCAGGGCTACACCTTC | TRBV7-8 | . | TRBJ1-2 | TRBD1
CASSLSRVEQYF | TGTGCCAGCAGTCTTAGTCGAGTCGAGCAGTACTTC | TRBV6-5 | . | TRBJ2-7 | .
CASTFVGLASGEQYF | TGTGCCAGCACTTTCGTGGGACTAGCTAGCGGCGAGCAGTACTTC | TRBV28 | . | TRBJ2-7 | TRBD2
CASSQARLADYTYEQYF | TGCGCCAGCAGCCAAGCGAGACTAGCGGACTATACCTACGAGCAGTACTTC | TRBV4-1 | . | TRBJ2-7 | TRBD2
CASSFSGGGETQYF | TGTGCCAGCAGTTTTTCAGGGGGCGGAGAGACCCAGTACTTC | TRBV28 | . | TRBJ2-5 | TRBD1
CASTAGTGRSDTQYF | TGTGCCAGCACCGCTGGGACAGGGAGGTCAGATACGCAGTATTTT | TRBV2 | . | TRBJ2-3 | TRBD1
CATSRDGATEYGYTF | TGTGCCACCAGCAGAGATGGGGCGACCGAATATGGCTACACCTTC | TRBV15 | . | TRBJ1-2 | .
CAISQSGGGYEQYF | TGTGCCATCAGCCAGTCCGGAGGTGGCTACGAGCAGTACTTC | TRBV10-3 | once | TRBJ2-7 | .
CASRPTLDRGKAKLFF | TGTGCCAGCAGGCCTACCCTCGACAGGGGGAAGGCGAAACTGTTTTTT | TRBV28 | . | TRBJ1-4 | TRBD1
CASRYGVQETQYF | TGTGCCAGCAGATACGGGGTACAAGAGACCCAGTACTTC | TRBV21-1 | . | TRBJ2-5 | .
CASSGGRRNTEAFF | TGTGCCAGCAGCGGGGGGAGACGGAACACTGAAGCTTTCTTT | TRBV11-2 | . | TRBJ1-1 | .
CASSGSGRGETQYF | TGTGCCAGCAGCGGTAGCGGGAGGGGAGAGACCCAGTACTTC | TRBV5-6 | few | TRBJ2-5 | TRBD2
CATSRGIGTGYNEQFF | TGTGCCACCAGCAGAGGAATCGGGACAGGATACAATGAGCAGTTCTTC | TRBV15 | . | TRBJ2-1 | TRBD1
CATSDSGGRVTDTQYF | TGTGCCACCAGTGATAGTGGCGGGAGGGTCACAGATACGCAGTATTTT | TRBV24-1 | . | TRBJ2-3 | TRBD2
CASSVFERGGYGYTF | TGTGCCAGCAGCGTTTTCGAGCGGGGCGGGTATGGCTACACCTTC | TRBV9 | . | TRBJ1-2 | .
CASRTGTTGGYTF | TGTGCCAGCAGGACAGGGACCACTGGTGGCTACACCTTC | TRBV28 | . | TRBJ1-2 | TRBD1
CASTGVVNTEAFF | TGTGCCAGCACGGGGGTGGTGAACACTGAAGCTTTCTTT | TRBV12-3/TRBV12-4 | . | TRBJ1-1 | .